The 15 T cell receptor beta chains given below trace back to one sample, sequenced in a study of T cells expressing NK-cell markers. No DNA is given; TCRdb re-called the 5' RACE reads and lists each CDR3 protein once. In all, the sample yields around 260,000 distinct CDR3 sequences. Material: blood T cells: a sorted CD56 or NKG2C T cell subset, CD4+ or CD8+ T cells, or bulk PBMC T cells (not recorded which). The receptor source for this set is a woman between 18 and 69 years old in good health.

V and J are TRBV12-3 or TRBV12-4 and TRBJ1-2. The CDR3 consists of 13 residues. CDR3 loop: CASSFRQTYGYTF.

The chain combines TRBV29-1 with TRBJ2-1; TCRdb proposes TRBD2, but this gene call is untestable without DNA. This CDR3 contains 13 residues. CDR1 and CDR2 from the germline V gene are SQVTM and ANQGSEA. CDR3 sequence reads: CSVEVRAGNEQFF.

The rearrangement links TRBV9 to TRBJ2-3; there is no DNA to check the TCRdb D call of TRBD2. Germline CDR1 and CDR2: SGDLS and YYNGEE. The length of the CDR3 is 12 residues. CDR3 loop: CASSPSSGTQYF.

J is TRBJ2-3 and V is TRBV11-2. The CDR3 is 14 residues long. Per the germline V gene, CDR1 is SGHAT and CDR2 is FQNNGV. CDR3 sequence reads: CASSLTLAIDTQYF. Together with reference TRBV11-2 and TRBJ2-3, the CDR3 gives the full variable domain: EAGVAQSPRYKIIEKRQSVAFWCNPISGHATLYWYQQILGQGPKLLIQFQNNGVVDDSQLPKDRFSAERLKGVDSTLKIQPAKLEDSAVYLCASSLTLAIDTQYFGPGTRLTVL.

The chain links TRBV29-1 to TRBJ2-1; TCRdb's D gene call, TRBD1, goes unchecked for lack of DNA. The CDR3 has 13 amino acids. CDR1 is SQVTM and CDR2 is ANQGSEA in the germline V gene. CDR3 protein: CSGRDRVNNEQFF.

The gene calls are TRBV12-3 or TRBV12-4 and TRBJ2-7; no DNA is available, so the TRBD2 call from TCRdb remains unchecked. The CDR3 extends over 15 amino acids. CDR3 protein: CASSLSGTSVDEQYF.

The CDR3 sequence is CASSMGTSGRRSYNEQFF. V gene TRBV19 combines with J gene TRBJ2-1; no DNA is available, so the TRBD2 call from TCRdb remains unchecked. This CDR3 comprises 18 residues. Germline CDR1 and CDR2: LNHDA and SQIVND (reference sequence).

This rearrangement joins TRBV18 to TRBJ1-5; checking the TCRdb D call of TRBD1 is not possible without DNA. CDR1 and CDR2 from the germline V gene are KGHSH and LQKENI. The CDR3 covers 15 residues. The CDR3 sequence: CASSPEGGGNQPQHF.

This chain links TRBV20-1 with TRBJ2-7; without DNA, the TCRdb call of TRBD2 cannot be checked. The germline gives CDR1 DFQATT, CDR2 SNEGSKA (reference sequence). This CDR3 comprises 17 residues. The CDR3: CSASVPSGSNHPYEQYF.

The CDR3 protein is CASSLVSLRSSTDTQYF. V and J are TRBV7-8 and TRBJ2-3. This CDR3 is built from 17 residues. Germline-derived CDR1 and CDR2 are SGHVS and FQNEAQ.

The chain combines TRBV29-1 with TRBJ1-1. Germline assignment: CDR1 SQVTM and CDR2 ANQGSEA. The CDR3 has 12 residues. The CDR3 protein is CSVGWENTEAFF.

The genes are TRBV9 and TRBJ1-4. CDR1 is SGDLS, CDR2 YYNGEE, per germline. CDR3 length: 14 residues. The CDR3 protein is CASSVTSSNEKLFF.

The rearrangement joins TRBV15 to TRBJ2-1; TCRdb proposes TRBD1, but this gene call is untestable without DNA. From germline, CDR1 is LNHNV and CDR2 YYDKDF (reference sequence). The CDR3 is 16 residues long. The CDR3 protein is CATSRDGTTGGNEQFF.

This chain's CDR3 is CASSVLRENTEAFF. This chain links TRBV9 with TRBJ1-1; without DNA, the TCRdb call of TRBD1 cannot be checked. Germline V gives CDR1 SGDLS, CDR2 YYNGEE. CDR3 length: 14 amino acids. The complete variable domain, with remaining parts taken from reference TRBV9 and TRBJ1-1, reads DSGVTQTPKHLITATGQRVTLRCSPRSGDLSVYWYQQSLDQGLQFLIQYYNGEERAKGNILERFSAQQFPDLHSELNLSSLELGDSALYFCASSVLRENTEAFFGQGTRLTVV.

The chain carries TRBV7-6 and TRBJ2-7; the D call from TCRdb, TRBD2, cannot be confirmed without DNA. The CDR3 loop spans 13 amino acids. The V gene's germline CDR1 is SGHVS and CDR2 FNYEAQ. The chain's CDR3 is CASSSTSRGEQYF.